The 24 T cell receptor beta chains below were found in one sample sequenced in a study of T-cell reconstitution after alpha-beta-depleted transplantation in children. Unique molecular identifiers were incorporated when the TCRbeta library was constructed. MiXCR, run by TCRdb on the PCR reads, gives a single entry per CDR3 protein. The repertoire has about 980,000 distinct CDR3 sequences, roughly 29% of them found once; the top ten carry under 30%. Sequenced material: PBMCs, mostly from graft donor cells, taken 360 days after TCRalphabeta/CD19-depleted stem cell transplant. The source is a boy under three years old who had a stem cell transplant for SCID, so the T cells may come from the graft donor.

CDR3 sequence: CSARARREREGYTF. CDR3 bases: TGCAGTGCTAGAGCCCGCCGGGAACGGGAGGGCTACACCTTC. The genes are TRBV20-1 and TRBJ1-2; D call uncertain. The CDR3 extends over 14 amino acids. V was pared by 1 base and J by 8 bases, with 17 bases between. Germline CDR1 and CDR2: DFQATT and SNEGSKA (reference sequence).

The chain joins TRBV12-3 or TRBV12-4 to TRBJ2-7; TRBD1 agrees at 8 bases. Germline trimming cut 3 bases from V and 4 bases from J; bases unmatched to any gene: 5. The CDR3 length is 14 residues. The CDR3 bases are TGTGCCAGCAGTTTCGCGAGACAGGGGTACGAGCAGTACTTC. Translated, it gives CASSFARQGYEQYF.

This clonotype was seen more than once but under ten times. The V call is TRBV2, the J call TRBJ2-1; D gene ambiguous. The CDR3 runs to 15 residues. Per the germline V gene, CDR1 is SNHLY and CDR2 is FYNNEI. V lost 9 bases and J 4 bases, leaving 19 bases between the germline ends. The CDR3 DNA follows: TGTGCCAGTGAACAACCAGCCTCTACTTACAATGAGCAGTTCTTC. It yields the protein CASEQPASTYNEQFF.

The J gene is TRBJ2-3, the V gene TRBV6-5; D call uncertain. Germline values: CDR1 MNHEY, CDR2 SVGAGI. The V end was cut by 4 bases, the J end by 0 bases, with 8 bases between. The CDR3 runs 14 residues. The CDR3 bases are TGTGCCAGCAGTTCCCTTAAAAGCACAGATACGCAGTATTTT. The encoded protein is CASSSLKSTDTQYF.

V gene TRBV4-2 combines with J gene TRBJ2-3; 8 positions agree with TRBD2. The length of the CDR3 is 16 residues. The germline V gene has CDR1 LGHNA and CDR2 YNFKEQ. The V gene end was trimmed by 4 bases and the J gene end by 4 bases; junction bases not matched to a gene: 10. The CDR3 nucleotides read TGTGCCAGCAGCCTGATCGGGGGGGGATTCTCAGATACGCAGTATTTT. Translating gives CASSLIGGGFSDTQYF.

J is TRBJ1-6 and V is TRBV5-1; D call uncertain. V was clipped by 2 bases and J by 7 bases, with 16 bases between them. The germline gives CDR1 SGHRS, CDR2 YFSETQ. The CDR3 contains 16 residues. CDR3 loop: CASSFYPPEGNSPLHF. As DNA, the CDR3 is TGCGCCAGCAGCTTTTATCCCCCGGAGGGAAATTCACCCCTCCACTTT.

The genes are TRBV4-2 and TRBJ2-2; D may match TRBD1 or TRBD2 (7 bases each). Per germline, CDR1 LGHNA and CDR2 YNFKEQ. The CDR3 runs 15 residues. The V end was cut by 3 bases, the J end by 9 bases, with 17 bases between. This CDR3 reads CASSHLGRGLRELFF. The CDR3 nucleotides read TGTGCCAGCAGCCACTTAGGGAGGGGGCTAAGGGAGCTGTTTTTT.

The chain has TRBV20-1 and TRBJ2-5, with 9 bases lining up with TRBD1. Losses at the gene ends were 3 bases for V and 7 bases for J; bases not matched to a gene: 9. This CDR3 comprises 14 residues. Germline V gives CDR1 DFQATT, CDR2 SNEGSKA (reference sequence). This CDR3 reads CSASPGQGLGTQYF. CDR3 coding DNA: TGCAGTGCTAGTCCCGGACAGGGGCTCGGGACCCAGTACTTC.

This rearrangement joins TRBV29-1 to TRBJ2-7; 8 nucleotides match TRBD2. Germline V gene lookup returns CDR1 SQVTM and CDR2 ANQGSEA. The J segment lost 0 bases and the V segment lost 6 bases, leaving 4 bases of the junction unmatched. CDR3 length: 13 residues. The CDR3 loop is CSVERGPSYEQYF. DNA for the CDR3: TGCAGCGTGGAGCGGGGGCCCTCCTACGAGCAGTACTTC.

V is TRBV5-5 and J is TRBJ2-7; D unresolved. Trimming pared 2 bases from V and 2 bases from J, leaving 17 bases between. Germline lookup yields CDR1 SGHKS and CDR2 YYEKEE (reference sequence). This CDR3 comprises 16 residues. The CDR3 nucleotides read TGTGCCAGCAGCTTCTCCCCCGGGCCCGGCGCCTACGAGCAGTACTTC. Translation: CASSFSPGPGAYEQYF.

This clonotype was detected a few times. The chain employs TRBV28 and TRBJ2-1, with 8 nucleotides matching TRBD1. The CDR3 loop spans 15 amino acids. In germline, CDR1 is MDHEN, CDR2 SYDVKM. V was pared by 5 bases and J by 8 bases, with 11 bases of the junction left unmatched. The CDR3 loop reads CASSPGGAPGDEQFF. The CDR3 coding sequence is TGTGCCAGCAGTCCAGGGGGCGCCCCGGGCGATGAGCAGTTCTTC.

This clonotype was observed a few times. The CDR3 loop is CASSSEAYEQYF. The CDR3 bases are TGTGCCAGCTCCTCTGAAGCCTACGAGCAGTACTTC. The chain combines TRBV18 with TRBJ2-7; D remains ambiguous. The CDR3 is 12 residues long. The germline V and J ends were trimmed by 6 bases and 2 bases, with 8 bases remaining between them. Germline CDR1 is KGHSH and CDR2 is LQKENI.

This clonotype was detected only a few times. The chain employs TRBV2 and TRBJ2-3; no clear D gene. V lost 2 bases, J lost 4 bases, and 7 bases lay in between. The CDR3 consists of 13 residues. The germline gives CDR1 SNHLY, CDR2 FYNNEI. CDR3 protein: CASSELGSDTQYF. The CDR3 DNA sequence: TGTGCCAGCAGTGAACTGGGTTCAGATACGCAGTATTTT.

This clonotype came up a few times. The chain employs TRBV11-2 and TRBJ2-7; D is possibly TRBD2 (5 bases). Germline V gene lookup returns CDR1 SGHAT and CDR2 FQNNGV. Trimming cost V 4 bases and J 1 base, with 11 bases left between them. The CDR3 covers 14 residues. In DNA form, the CDR3 reads TGTGCCAGCAGCTCGCCGCCGGGGTCCTACGAGCAGTACTTC. Its translation is CASSSPPGSYEQYF.

The rearrangement uses TRBV5-1 and TRBJ2-7; D is unresolved. Trimming stripped 0 bases from V and 1 base from J, with 11 bases between. The CDR3 sequence is 15 residues long. Germline assignment: CDR1 SGHRS and CDR2 YFSETQ. CDR3 residues: CASSLASGASYEQYF. The CDR3 DNA sequence: TGCGCCAGCAGCTTGGCGTCAGGAGCTTCCTACGAGCAGTACTTC.

The chain recombines TRBV10-3 with TRBJ2-7; tentatively, D is TRBD1 or TRBD2 (7 bases each). The CDR3 has 14 residues. V was cut by 5 bases and J by 6 bases, with 17 bases left in between. In germline, CDR1 is ENHRY, CDR2 SYGVKD. The CDR3 loop is CAISNRGGISEQYF. The DNA of the CDR3 is TGTGCCATCAGTAACAGGGGAGGGATTTCCGAGCAGTACTTC.

This chain uses TRBV2 with TRBJ2-7, with TRBD1 matching over 7 bases. The CDR3 sequence is 14 residues long. Germline trimming cut 2 bases from V and 3 bases from J; bases unmatched to any gene: 4. Germline CDR1 is SNHLY and CDR2 is FYNNEI. DNA of the CDR3: TGTGCCAGCAGTGAAAGGGGGCTTTACTACGAGCAGTACTTC. It encodes CASSERGLYYEQYF.

The J gene is TRBJ1-5, the V gene TRBV19; 10 bases line up with TRBD1. Germline V gives CDR1 LNHDA, CDR2 SQIVND (reference sequence). The CDR3 is made up of 15 amino acids. V trimming: 1 base; J trimming: 5 bases; junction bases outside the gene matches: 2. CDR3 loop: CASSIAGTGDQPQHF. For the CDR3, the DNA is TGTGCCAGTAGTATAGCTGGGACAGGGGATCAGCCCCAGCATTTT.

The rearrangement joins TRBV7-9 to TRBJ2-3; D unresolved. The CDR3 contains 15 residues. Germline V gene sequence: CDR1 SEHNR, CDR2 FQNEAQ (reference sequence). Trimming took 3 bases from V and 3 from J, leaving 13 bases between them. CDR3 protein: CASSFTQVSTDTQYF. The CDR3 nucleotides are TGTGCCAGCAGCTTTACGCAGGTTTCTACAGATACGCAGTATTTT.

This clonotype was picked up a small number of times. This chain joins TRBV6-2 or TRBV6-3 and TRBJ2-5, with D perhaps matching TRBD2 (6 bases). The CDR3 spans 13 residues. The V gene's germline CDR1 is MNHEY and CDR2 SVGEGT. V lost 2 bases to trimming and J lost 7 bases, with 11 bases between them. CDR3 in amino acids: CASSYRQGGTQYF. The CDR3 coding sequence is TGTGCCAGCAGTTACCGGCAGGGAGGGACCCAGTACTTC.

V gene TRBV20-1 combines with J gene TRBJ2-7; tentatively, D is TRBD2 (6 bases). Per germline, CDR1 DFQATT and CDR2 SNEGSKA (reference sequence). Trimming shortened V by 2 bases and J by 3 bases, and 8 bases separated the two germline ends. The CDR3 is made up of 12 amino acids. The CDR3 loop is CSARPTSYEQYF. In nucleotides, the CDR3 is TGCAGTGCTAGACCGACTAGCTACGAGCAGTACTTC.

V and J are TRBV5-1 and TRBJ2-1; D possibly corresponds to TRBD2 (7 bases). V was shortened by 0 bases and J by 6 bases, with 16 bases between the two germline ends. Germline V gene data show CDR1 as SGHRS and CDR2 as YFSETQ. The CDR3 contains 16 residues. This chain's CDR3 is CASSLEVGGQGNEQFF. DNA for the CDR3: TGCGCCAGCAGCTTGGAGGTGGGGGGGCAGGGCAATGAGCAGTTCTTC.

This chain connects TRBV15 to TRBJ2-3; D is possibly TRBD1 (6 bases). V dropped 1 base and J dropped 6 bases, with 23 bases sitting between them. Germline V CDR1 and CDR2: LNHNV, YYDKDF (reference sequence). The CDR3 loop spans 18 amino acids. CDR3 region: CATSRGFSPGVPWDTQYF. The CDR3 DNA sequence: TGTGCCACCAGCAGAGGATTCAGTCCAGGGGTGCCTTGGGATACGCAGTATTTT.

This clonotype was observed a few times. The V and J genes are TRBV29-1 and TRBJ1-1; a possible D gene is TRBD1 (5 bases). CDR1 is SQVTM and CDR2 is ANQGSEA in the germline V gene. The CDR3 has 13 amino acids. Trimming left V 5 bases short and J 0 bases short, with 10 bases between. In nucleotides, the CDR3 is TGCAGCGTTAAGGGGTGGGTGAACACTGAAGCTTTCTTT. Protein product: CSVKGWVNTEAFF. Using reference TRBV29-1 and TRBJ1-1 for the parts outside the CDR3, the full variable domain is SAVISQKPSRDICQRGTSLTIQCQVDSQVTMMFWYRQQPGQSLTLIATANQGSEATYESGFVIDKFPISRPNLTFSTLTVSNMSPEDSSIYLCSVKGWVNTEAFFGQGTRLTVV.